This T cell receptor beta chain was observed in a study of blood T cell repertoires in COVID-19. Looked up from germline, CDR1 is SGHRS and CDR2 is YFSETQ. Unmatched junction bases numbered 11, after V lost 4 bases and J lost 3 bases. This CDR3 contains 16 residues. The study assigned cohorts using participant-reported clinical history. Cohort 3 recovered donors had two negative PCRs, clearance, or symptom resolution. Libraries were prepared by immunoSEQ multiplex PCR; TCRdb keeps only in-frame clonotypes and omits some of them. The sample holds a few hundred thousand clones, about 92% seen once. The chain links TRBV5-1 to TRBJ1-2; 8 nucleotides match TRBD1. The receptor's source is a woman aged 30 to 39 who had recovered from COVID-19. Material: PBMCs or T cells enriched from blood (not recorded which). The CDR3 here is CASSAGHSGGDYGYTF. The DNA of the CDR3 is TGCGCCAGCAGCGCGGGACATTCAGGGGGCGACTATGGCTACACCTTC.